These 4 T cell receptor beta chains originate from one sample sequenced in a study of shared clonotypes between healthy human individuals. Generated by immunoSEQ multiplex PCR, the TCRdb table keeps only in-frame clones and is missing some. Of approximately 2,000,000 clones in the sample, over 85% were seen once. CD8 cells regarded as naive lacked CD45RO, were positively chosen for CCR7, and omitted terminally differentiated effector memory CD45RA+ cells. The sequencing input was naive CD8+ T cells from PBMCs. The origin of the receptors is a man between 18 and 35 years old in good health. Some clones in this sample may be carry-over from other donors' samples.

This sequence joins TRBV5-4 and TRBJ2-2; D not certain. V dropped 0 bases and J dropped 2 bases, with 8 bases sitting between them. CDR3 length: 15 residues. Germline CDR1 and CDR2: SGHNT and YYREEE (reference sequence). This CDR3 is CASSLALGNTGELFF. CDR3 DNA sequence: TGTGCCAGCAGCTTGGCCTTAGGCAACACCGGGGAGCTGTTTTTT.

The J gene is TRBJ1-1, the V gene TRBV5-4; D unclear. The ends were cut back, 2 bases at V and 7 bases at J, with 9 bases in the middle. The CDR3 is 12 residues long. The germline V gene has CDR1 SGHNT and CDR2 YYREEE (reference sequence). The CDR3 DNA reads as TGTGCCAGCAGCTTACGCGGTGGTGAAGCTTTCTTT. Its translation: CASSLRGGEAFF.

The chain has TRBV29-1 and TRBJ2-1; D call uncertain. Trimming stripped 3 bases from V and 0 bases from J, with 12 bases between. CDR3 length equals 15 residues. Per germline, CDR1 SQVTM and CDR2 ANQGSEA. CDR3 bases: TGCAGCGTTGAGGGCGGTGATAGCTCCTACAATGAGCAGTTCTTC. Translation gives CSVEGGDSSYNEQFF.

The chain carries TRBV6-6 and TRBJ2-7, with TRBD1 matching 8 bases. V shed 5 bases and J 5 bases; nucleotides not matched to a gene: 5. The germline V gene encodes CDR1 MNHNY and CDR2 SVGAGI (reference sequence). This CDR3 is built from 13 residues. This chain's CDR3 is CASSPPGGHEQYF. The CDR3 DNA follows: TGTGCCAGCAGTCCCCCAGGGGGCCACGAGCAGTACTTC.